The entry that follows covers one TCR beta chain sequence. The sample belongs to a study of Ad26.COV2.S vaccination and SARS-CoV-2 variants. The data were produced by immunoSEQ multiplex PCR, yet TCRdb's version contains in-frame clones alone and is incomplete. The repertoire consists of roughly 700,000 clones, with roughly nine tenths occurring once and the leading ten covering about 1.5%. This CDR3 contains 15 residues. In germline, CDR1 is LGHNA, CDR2 YNFKEQ. V was pared by 0 bases and J by 2 bases, with 8 bases between. Described treatment: some 19 received Ad26.COV2.S at low or high dose, single or two shots; a few received placebo; per-sample allocation not given. Collection of samples fell on day 63 after the first vaccine or placebo injection.

The input for sequencing was peripheral blood, taken in a trial of Ad26.COV2.S vaccine versus placebo. The TCR was taken from a person between 18 and 65 years old who received the Ad26.COV2.S COVID-19 vaccine or a placebo. This chain connects TRBV4-2 to TRBJ2-1; D gene unclear. DNA of the CDR3: TGTGCCAGCAGCCAAGAATTAGACACCTACAATGAGCAGTTCTTC. This codes for CASSQELDTYNEQFF.